This T cell receptor beta chain appears in the sequencing data of a study of T cell clusters in autoimmune cytopenias (dated by TCRdb to about 2019). Study-level background: TRB sequencing reached a median depth of about 52,000 reads per sample and yielded a median of roughly 2,500 distinct TRB clonotypes per sample. Peripheral blood TRB and IGH repertoires were sequenced in autoimmune cytopenia patients at active disease and during treatment follow-up, alongside healthy, CLL and autoimmune hepatitis controls. The study aimed to test whether autoimmune cytopenia patients carry a disease-specific immune repertoire signature usable as a blood-based biomarker. What the authors observed across the whole study: The T cell clusters were defined only in silico, and the functional role of the clusters was left to be validated experimentally. The cluster-lack signature was not observed for secondary cytopenia versus CLL, as the signature was apparently masked by the dominant lymphoma-associated repertoire. GLIPH results suggested that primary autoimmune cytopenia patients were missing physiological T cell clusters, with 50 or so clusters found only in healthy donors compared with some 17 found only in patients. TRB repertoire shifts, with less even repertoires in secondary cytopenia and CLL, mostly reflected lymphoma bias rather than autoimmunity. Compared with active autoimmune hepatitis patients, healthy donors had almost three times as many exclusive TRB clusters, a finding consistent with an autoimmunity-wide signature.

CDR1 and CDR2 were assigned from the germline V gene (reference sequence) as LNHDA and SQIVND. Counted from cysteine to phenylalanine, this CDR3 has 13 amino acids. The entry carries no DNA sequence. For each sample, TRB amplification used about 250 ng of peripheral blood genomic DNA, equal to 40,000 or so genome equivalents. Its count unrecorded, this clonotype is medium-sized (0.01 to 0.1%) by frequency. This clone's antigen is unknown. Multiplex PCR with a touch-down protocol amplified TRB rearrangements, with the TRB-A and TRB-B primer pools combined in a single tube. Illumina adapters and sample indices were added to the amplicons through two consecutive PCR reactions performed with Phusion HS II polymerase. After gel purification with the NucleoSpin Gel and PCR Clean-up kit, the amplicons were quantified by Qubit and checked for quality on an Agilent 2100 Bioanalyzer. Sequencing of the libraries was performed on an Illumina MiSeq with 600-cycle, single-indexed, paired-end runs. The paper's processing steps were these. TRB reads were aligned and assembled with MiXCR version 2.1.12 using the default MiXCR reference library. A clone was defined by each unique CDR3 nucleotide sequence, and the analysis included only productive sequences with two or more reads. Alpha-parameterized diversity profiles (alpha 0 to 5), including the Shannon (alpha 1) and Simpson (alpha 2) indices, were computed with an R script to assess repertoire diversity. Combinatorial TRB VJ usage was computed with the tcR package and compared between cohorts by principal component analysis with ade4. TCRbeta CDR3s were clustered with GLIPH on cohort pairs matched by age and read depth, and cluster frequencies were compared by Wilcoxon test. Each CDR3 protein sequence appears as one entry after TCRdb reprocessed the reads, and no DNA is included. V and J calls and clone size were set by TCRdb, not the authors. This sample's table lists about 3,900 distinct CDR3 sequences. Together, the top ten hold 14% of the sample.

The rearrangement combines TRBV19 with TRBJ2-1. What was sequenced was peripheral blood. The sequence was obtained from a human donor with an autoimmune cytopenia or autoimmune hepatitis (not recorded which). The CDR3 protein sequence reads: CASSKVAYNEQFF.